In this sample, the clone carrying this TCR beta chain turned up a few times. Its antigen remains unknown. Unexposed donor CD4+ T cells date from about 2011-2018, before the COVID-19 pandemic. The cells were cultured for over eight days before CD4+ T cells were isolated. The data stem from a study of CD4 T cells in relation to SARS-CoV-2 and coronaviruses. Whole-study context: No peptide or an HIV-1 Nef peptide pool served as negative control. The HLA restriction of the shared crossreactive spike epitopes was mapped. General observations from the study: Approximately 65% of donors had memory CD4+ clonotypes crossrecognizing SARS-CoV-2 and common cold coronavirus spike.

J gave up 4 bases and V 4 bases, and 2 bases lay outside the gene matches. Germline assignment: CDR1 SEHNR and CDR2 FQNEAQ (reference sequence). The CDR3 extends over 14 amino acids. Sequencing was performed with immunoSEQ multiplex PCR; in TCRdb, only in-frame clones are kept and a portion is missing. The sample carries about 21,000 clones, about three quarters recorded once. Sequenced input: CD4+ T cells from PBMCs, cultured in vitro. The chain carries TRBV7-9 and TRBJ2-1; 9 bases agree with TRBD1. The origin of this receptor is a human donor in good health. In nucleotides, the CDR3 is TGTGCCAGCAGCTGGGACAGGGTTTACAATGAGCAGTTCTTC. As protein: CASSWDRVYNEQFF.